The entry that follows covers one TCR beta chain sequence. Its antigen has not been determined. Base qualities are missing; no much larger clone stands one base away. This sample was taken from a study of T cell repertoires in MIS-A myocarditis (dated by TCRdb to between 2022 and 2023). V is pared back by 1 base and J by 10 bases, with 16 bases lying between the germline termini. Per the germline V gene, SGHTA is the CDR1 and FQGNSA is the CDR2. The CDR3 covers 14 residues, taking in both the cysteine and the phenylalanine. The kept DNA is CDR3 alone, 42 bases in frame from the first base. The QIAamp DNA FFPE kit was used to extract genomic DNA from formalin-fixed paraffin-embedded autopsy tissue. TCRbeta CDR3 regions were amplified with the immunoSEQ bias-controlled multiplex PCR and sequenced at high throughput. Per the source publication's procedure: The immunoSEQ vendor pipeline collapsed and filtered the CDR3 sequences so that the abundance and frequency of each unique TCRbeta CDR3 could be quantified. Dominant CDR3 amino acid sequences were clustered with SARS-CoV-2-specific ImmuneCODE TCRbeta sequences by CD-HIT using a 90% global sequence identity threshold. Clones at frequencies from 0.1 to 1 were categorized as hyperexpanded, and clones at frequencies from 0.01 to 0.1 were categorized as large. The CDR3 amino acid sequences and the V and J gene assignments of the dominant clones were confirmed with MiXCR. The R stringdist package was used to calculate Levenshtein distances between the patient clonotypes and the ImmuneCODE hits. TCRdb provides this immuneACCESS table in a form limited to in-frame rearrangements. Some clones are lacking; in checked studies, under half of them reflect an unresolved V gene, and why the rest are absent is not known. Clone size and V and J calls were adopted from that table, with D and trimming inferred from the DNA. This sample gives about 6,600 clones in total; less than 80% of them show up just once. The ten top clones hold about 19% of the sample.

The TCR comes from a man between 18 and 35 years old with fulminant myocarditis from multisystem inflammatory syndrome in adults (MIS-A) after COVID-19. Sequenced input: right inferior lung lobe tissue obtained at autopsy. The chain uses TRBV7-2 and TRBJ1-1, and possibly TRBD1, on 6 matching bases. The sequenced DNA is TGTGCCAGCAGCTTAGGAACGGGGGCCACCGTAGCTTTCTTT. This translates into CASSLGTGATVAFF.